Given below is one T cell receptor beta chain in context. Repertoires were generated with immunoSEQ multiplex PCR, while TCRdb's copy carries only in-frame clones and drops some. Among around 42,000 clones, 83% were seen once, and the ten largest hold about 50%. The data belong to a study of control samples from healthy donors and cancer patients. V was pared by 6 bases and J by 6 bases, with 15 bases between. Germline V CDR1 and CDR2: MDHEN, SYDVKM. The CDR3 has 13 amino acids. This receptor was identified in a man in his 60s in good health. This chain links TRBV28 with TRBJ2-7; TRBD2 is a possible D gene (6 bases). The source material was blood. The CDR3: CASSKSGTPEQYF. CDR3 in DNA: TGTGCCAGCAGCAAATCCGGGACTCCCGAGCAGTACTTC.